The T cell receptor beta chain described here comes from a study of cytomegalovirus exposure and HLA in healthy donors. TCRdb's copy holds only in-frame clones and misses some; the assay was immunoSEQ multiplex PCR. The table includes approximately 160,000 clones, about 90% detected once. The CDR3 covers 16 residues. Germline V gene lookup returns CDR1 SEHNR and CDR2 FQNEAQ (reference sequence). V lost 0 bases and J lost 5, with 13 bases in between. Sequences were obtained from PBMCs. The sequence came from a woman under 30 in good health and CMV-seropositive. The rearrangement links TRBV7-9 to TRBJ1-4, with D unresolved. The CDR3 region is CASSLALRVPNEKLFF. For the CDR3, the DNA is TGTGCCAGCAGCTTAGCGCTCCGGGTTCCGAATGAAAAACTGTTTTTT.